These 27 T cell receptor beta chains originate from one sample sequenced in a study of cytomegalovirus exposure and HLA in healthy donors. The study ran its PCR with 60 Vbeta and 13 Jbeta primers. Profiling relied on immunoSEQ multiplex PCR, and the TCRdb table lists in-frame clones only, not all of them. The repertoire includes around 98,000 clones, 65% to 80% of them detected once, and approximately 8.4% sits in the top ten. The sequencing input was PBMCs. The source of these receptors is a human donor in good health.

The V and J genes are TRBV19 and TRBJ2-7; 9 nucleotides line up with TRBD1. The CDR3 is 13 residues long. The V and J ends lost 5 bases and 11 bases, in that order; junction bases with no gene match: 10. Germline assignment: CDR1 LNHDA and CDR2 SQIVND (reference sequence). This CDR3 reads CASSSGQGWLKYF. CDR3 coding DNA: TGTGCCAGTAGTTCCGGACAGGGGTGGTTAAAGTACTTC.

This clone was observed once. The chain links TRBV6-6 to TRBJ1-1; D may be TRBD1 (6 bases). Germline loops: CDR1 MNHNY, CDR2 SVGAGI (reference sequence). Trimming cost V 6 bases and J 1 base, with 12 bases left between them. The CDR3 has 14 amino acids. The CDR3 bases are TGTGCCAGCAGCCCCCCAGGGGAGAACACTGAAGCTTTCTTT. Protein product: CASSPPGENTEAFF.

The J gene is TRBJ1-2, the V gene TRBV5-1; D remains ambiguous. The germline CDR1 and CDR2 sequences are SGHRS and YFSETQ. V lost 5 bases and J 2 bases, leaving 13 bases between the germline ends. CDR3 size: 14 residues. The DNA of the CDR3 is TGCGCCAGCAGTTCACCAGGCACCAACTATGGCTACACCTTC. Translated: CASSSPGTNYGYTF.

The chain carries TRBV7-2 and TRBJ1-2; D perhaps matches TRBD1 (6 bases). Looked up from germline, CDR1 is SGHTA and CDR2 is FQGNSA. V lost 2 bases, J lost 8 bases, and 12 bases lay in between. This CDR3 spans 13 amino acids. In DNA form, the CDR3 reads TGTGCCAGCAGCTTAAGGCAGGGGTGGGGCTACACCTTC. Its protein product is CASSLRQGWGYTF.

The CDR3 DNA follows: TGTGCCAGCAGCCCAAACCAGGGTCAGCCCCAGCATTTT. Residues: CASSPNQGQPQHF. The V gene is TRBV7-9, the J gene TRBJ1-5; the D gene is possibly TRBD1 (5 bases). CDR3 length equals 13 residues. From germline, CDR1 is SEHNR and CDR2 FQNEAQ (reference sequence). Trimming stripped 5 bases from V and 6 bases from J, with 11 bases between. The whole variable domain, filled in from reference TRBV7-9 and TRBJ1-5, reads DTGVSQNPRHKITKRGQNVTFRCDPISEHNRLYWYRQTLGQGPEFLTYFQNEAQLEKSRLLSDRFSAERPKGSFSTLEIQRTEQGDSAMYLCASSPNQGQPQHFGDGTRLSIL.

V is TRBV11-2 and J is TRBJ1-3; TRBD1 aligns across 8 bases. Trimming removed 4 bases from V and 7 bases from J; junction bases left unmatched: 3. The CDR3 loop spans 13 amino acids. The V gene's germline CDR1 is SGHAT and CDR2 FQNNGV. The CDR3 protein is CASSSDRVNTIYF. The CDR3 DNA sequence: TGTGCCAGCAGCTCGGACAGGGTCAACACCATATATTTT.

The V call is TRBV15, the J call TRBJ1-2; D may be TRBD1 (5 bases). Germline V gene sequence: CDR1 LNHNV, CDR2 YYDKDF (reference sequence). This CDR3 has 13 residues. V lost 5 bases and J lost 3, with 10 bases in between. The CDR3 region is CATSPRGDYGYTF. The CDR3 DNA follows: TGTGCCACCAGCCCCCGGGGGGACTATGGCTACACCTTC.

This clone was detected a few times. This sequence may be a read error, since a much larger clone differs from it by one base. The chain uses TRBV5-1 and TRBJ1-2; TRBD1 aligns across 9 bases. CDR3 size: 14 residues. Trimming at V came to 2 bases and at J to 6 bases, leaving 5 bases not matched to a gene. CDR1 and CDR2 from the germline V gene are SGHRS and YFSETQ. The CDR3 here is CASSLRDRVDGYTF. The CDR3 region has the DNA TGCGCCAGCAGCTTAAGGGACAGGGTAGATGGCTACACCTTC.

V is TRBV29-1 and J is TRBJ1-5, with D possibly matching TRBD1 (6 bases). CDR3 length: 14 amino acids. Germline values: CDR1 SQVTM, CDR2 ANQGSEA. Trimming stripped 5 bases from V and 0 bases from J, with 11 bases between. This chain's CDR3 is CSVRTDNSNQPQHF. DNA of the CDR3: TGCAGCGTTCGGACAGACAATAGCAATCAGCCCCAGCATTTT. The full variable domain, in which reference TRBV29-1 and TRBJ1-5 provide the parts outside the CDR3, is SAVISQKPSRDICQRGTSLTIQCQVDSQVTMMFWYRQQPGQSLTLIATANQGSEATYESGFVIDKFPISRPNLTFSTLTVSNMSPEDSSIYLCSVRTDNSNQPQHFGDGTRLSIL.

The chain is built from TRBV2 and TRBJ1-4, with a tentative D call TRBD1 (6 bases). Trimming pared 9 bases from V and 8 bases from J, leaving 16 bases between. Germline V gene data show CDR1 as SNHLY and CDR2 as FYNNEI. This CDR3 is built from 13 residues. The CDR3 DNA is TGTGCCAGTAATCAGGGGAGAGTCGAAAAACTGTTTTTT. It yields the protein CASNQGRVEKLFF.

The chain links TRBV11-2 to TRBJ2-1; 8 bases fit TRBD2. V lost 6 bases to trimming and J lost 7 bases; unmatched junction nucleotides: 11. Germline V gives CDR1 SGHAT, CDR2 FQNNGV. This CDR3 has 15 residues. CDR3: CASRSWRGVWNEQFF. The DNA for the CDR3 is TGTGCCAGCAGGTCCTGGCGGGGGGTCTGGAATGAGCAGTTCTTC.

The gene calls are TRBV4-3 and TRBJ1-5; D is perhaps TRBD1 (6 bases). The ends were cut back, 3 bases at V and 4 bases at J, with 13 bases in the middle. The germline V gene has CDR1 LGHNA and CDR2 YSLEER. The CDR3 spans 15 residues. The CDR3 here is CASSQDTGRNQPQHF. CDR3 DNA: TGCGCCAGCAGCCAGGACACAGGGCGAAATCAGCCCCAGCATTTT.

This sequence joins TRBV19 and TRBJ1-2; D is unresolved. The CDR3 has 17 residues. From germline, CDR1 is LNHDA and CDR2 SQIVND (reference sequence). Trimming removed 3 bases from V and 1 base from J, with 18 bases in between. The CDR3 bases are TGTGCCAGTAGTATTGGGCCAGGAACCCAACTTAACTATGGCTACACCTTC. The encoded protein is CASSIGPGTQLNYGYTF.

J is TRBJ2-7 and V is TRBV6-1, with D possibly TRBD2 on 5 matching bases. The CDR3 totals 11 residues. Germline values: CDR1 MNHNS, CDR2 SASEGT. The ends were cut back, 6 bases at V and 6 bases at J, with 9 bases in the middle. CDR3 protein: CASRSGLEQYF. The CDR3 DNA is TGTGCCAGCAGATCAGGACTCGAGCAGTACTTC.

The V and J genes are TRBV7-2 and TRBJ2-5; a possible D gene is TRBD2 (7 bases). Trimming cost V 5 bases and J 4 bases, with 11 bases left between them. Germline CDR1 and CDR2: SGHTA and FQGNSA. CDR3 length equals 13 residues. The CDR3 region has the DNA TGTGCCAGCAGCCGAGGGGGGGTAGAGACCCAGTACTTC. Its protein product is CASSRGGVETQYF.

The gene calls are TRBV5-8 and TRBJ2-7; 9 bases line up with TRBD2. This CDR3 region has 16 residues. Germline V gene sequence: CDR1 SGHTS, CDR2 YDEGEE. J was trimmed by 2 bases and V by 0 bases; bases with no gene match: 6. The CDR3: CASSLVVAGVPYEQYF. The CDR3 DNA reads as TGTGCCAGCAGCTTGGTGGTAGCGGGAGTCCCCTACGAGCAGTACTTC.

The chain carries TRBV6-6 and TRBJ1-5, with D possibly matching TRBD1 (5 bases). This CDR3 spans 15 amino acids. V was clipped by 6 bases and J by 3 bases, with 15 bases between them. CDR1 and CDR2 from the germline V gene are MNHNY and SVGAGI (reference sequence). CDR3 sequence: CASSPPQGSNQPQHF. The CDR3 DNA follows: TGTGCCAGCAGCCCCCCCCAGGGATCCAATCAGCCCCAGCATTTT.

In this sample, this clone turned up a few times. The chain carries TRBV5-6 and TRBJ2-3; 9 bases agree with TRBD1. The CDR3 runs to 14 residues. Trimming took 4 bases from V and 6 from J; bases not matched to a gene: 6. Germline V gene data show CDR1 as SGHDT and CDR2 as YYEEEE. In nucleotides, the CDR3 is TGTGCCAGCAGCCGCGGGACAGGGCACGATACGCAGTATTTT. Translating it yields CASSRGTGHDTQYF.

This clone has a handful of counts. The rearrangement joins TRBV5-1 to TRBJ2-3; weak D call: TRBD1 (6 bases). CDR1 and CDR2 (germline): SGHRS, YFSETQ. The CDR3 spans 15 residues. V shed 7 bases and J shed 3 bases, with 18 bases lying between them. The CDR3 nucleotides are TGCGCCAGCTCCCTTGTAGGCCAGGGGACAGATACGCAGTATTTT. Translation: CASSLVGQGTDTQYF.

This clone was found once. The chain joins TRBV7-8 to TRBJ2-7; TRBD2 agrees at 7 bases. V lost 2 bases to trimming and J lost 3 bases; unmatched junction nucleotides: 7. Germline assignment: CDR1 SGHVS and CDR2 FQNEAQ. This CDR3 is 15 amino acids long. CDR3 amino acids: CASSLSAGDIYEQYF. For the CDR3, the DNA is TGTGCCAGCAGCTTATCGGCGGGAGACATCTACGAGCAGTACTTC.

This chain connects TRBV9 to TRBJ2-5; 9 bases line up with TRBD1. The CDR3 runs 15 residues. With 3 bases clipped from V and 3 bases from J, the junction kept 6 bases outside the gene matches. Germline assignment: CDR1 SGDLS and CDR2 YYNGEE. The CDR3 sequence: CASSATGTGKETQYF. DNA of the CDR3: TGTGCCAGCAGCGCCACAGGGACAGGGAAAGAGACCCAGTACTTC.

The chain combines TRBV5-8 with TRBJ1-2, with 11 bases aligning to TRBD1. Per the germline V gene, CDR1 is SGHTS and CDR2 is YDEGEE. J gave up 8 bases and V 3 bases, and 12 bases lay outside the gene matches. The CDR3 sequence is 16 residues long. DNA for the CDR3: TGTGCCAGCAGCTCTCGGACAGGGGGCACTTTGAGCGGCTACACCTTC. Translated: CASSSRTGGTLSGYTF.

The gene calls are TRBV5-1 and TRBJ1-2; no reliable D call. The CDR3 has 15 residues. CDR1 is SGHRS and CDR2 is YFSETQ in the germline V gene. Between the trimmed V and J ends, which lost 2 bases and 8 bases, there was a span of 19 bases. CDR3 in amino acids: CASSFDAVLSVGYTF. CDR3 nucleotide sequence: TGCGCCAGCAGCTTTGACGCGGTCCTATCAGTAGGCTACACCTTC.

This chain links TRBV7-2 with TRBJ1-1; D ambiguous. The CDR3 runs 13 residues. The germline V and J ends were trimmed by 3 bases and 0 bases, with 5 bases remaining between them. From germline, CDR1 is SGHTA and CDR2 FQGNSA. For the CDR3, the DNA is TGTGCCAGCAGCTTGTCGTTGAACACTGAAGCTTTCTTT. Its translation: CASSLSLNTEAFF.

The chain joins TRBV5-4 to TRBJ1-2, with 9 bases aligning to TRBD1. This CDR3 spans 17 amino acids. After removal of 7 bases from V and 2 bases from J, the junction contained 15 bases not matched to a gene. Germline assignment: CDR1 SGHNT and CDR2 YYREEE (reference sequence). The CDR3 here is CASPLATGGPINYGYTF. In DNA, the CDR3 is TGTGCCAGCCCCCTCGCGACAGGGGGACCAATCAACTATGGCTACACCTTC.

This clone showed up just a few times. The chain couples TRBV6-5 to TRBJ2-5, with no clear D. Germline V CDR1 and CDR2: MNHEY, SVGAGI. CDR3 length: 11 residues. The V end lost 8 bases, the J end lost 4 bases, and 8 bases lay between the germline ends. CDR3 in DNA: TGTGCCAGCCAAGCCATAGAGACCCAGTACTTC. Protein: CASQAIETQYF.

This clone was seen just once. This chain uses TRBV5-4 with TRBJ2-1; 14 bases are shared with TRBD2. The CDR3 runs to 16 residues. Germline assignment: CDR1 SGHNT and CDR2 YYREEE (reference sequence). Trimming at V came to 2 bases and at J to 7 bases, leaving 5 bases not matched to a gene. CDR3 amino acids: CASSLETSGRVNEQFF. The CDR3, as DNA: TGTGCCAGCAGCTTAGAGACTAGCGGGAGGGTGAATGAGCAGTTCTTC.